This passage covers 4 T cell receptor beta chains from one sample sequenced in a study of T cells in Graves' hyperthyroidism and ophthalmopathy. RNA transcripts provided the source from which TCR beta CDR3 regions were amplified. HTBI primers were the set used in a first-round RT-PCR of the TCR CDR3. TCRdb used MiXCR to reprocess the multiplex PCR reads, holding one entry per CDR3 protein. The sample yields 300,000 to 400,000 distinct CDR3 sequences, approximately 17% seen once. The sequenced sample consisted of blood. Receptor source: a man younger than 35 with Graves' ophthalmopathy.

At least ten counts were recorded for this clonotype. The chain uses TRBV7-8 and TRBJ2-5; D remains ambiguous. This CDR3 spans 10 amino acids. Trimming stripped 4 bases from V and 8 bases from J, with 5 bases between. Looked up from germline, CDR1 is SGHVS and CDR2 is FQNEAQ. CDR3 sequence: CASSSETQYF. As DNA, the CDR3 is TGTGCCAGCAGCTCCGAAACCCAGTACTTC.

This clonotype has ten or more counts. The chain links TRBV12-3 or TRBV12-4 to TRBJ2-1; either TRBD1 or TRBD2 may supply D (7 bases each). This CDR3 spans 12 amino acids. The V and J ends lost 6 bases and 9 bases respectively, with 12 bases between them. DNA for the CDR3: TGTGCCAGCAGCCCAGGGGGGGCTGAGCAGTTCTTC. Translated, it gives CASSPGGAEQFF.

The J gene is TRBJ2-1, the V gene TRBV27; the D call may be TRBD1 or TRBD2 (5 bases each). This CDR3 spans 15 amino acids. Trimming removed 3 bases from V and 0 bases from J, with 9 bases in between. Per the germline V gene, CDR1 is MNHEY and CDR2 is SMNVEV (reference sequence). CDR3 nucleotides: TGTGCCAGCAGTTTGAATGGGGGCTCCTACAATGAGCAGTTCTTC. It codes for CASSLNGGSYNEQFF.

This chain connects TRBV7-3 to TRBJ1-2; TRBD1 matches at 7 bases. The junction had 18 bases not matched to a gene; V was cut back by 6 bases and J by 5 bases. Germline V gives CDR1 SGHTA, CDR2 FQGTGA. This CDR3 is 17 amino acids long. The CDR3 sequence is CASSQPETRGRRYGYTF. CDR3 coding DNA: TGTGCCAGCAGTCAACCCGAGACGAGGGGGCGCAGGTATGGCTACACCTTC.